These 17 T cell receptor beta chains were all obtained from the same sample, sequenced in a study of beta chain features in type 1 diabetes. Every bit of the isolated RNA underwent reverse transcription, so sequencing read expressed TCRB transcripts. Libraries were prepared by immunoSEQ multiplex PCR; TCRdb keeps only in-frame clonotypes and omits some of them. The profile shows 300,000 to 350,000 clones, around 19% of them singletons. Sequences were obtained from naive CD4+ T cells from blood. The receptors here all came from a woman younger than 30 in good health.

The V call is TRBV5-1, the J call TRBJ2-7; D is undetermined. This CDR3 has 11 amino acids. CDR1 is SGHRS and CDR2 is YFSETQ in the germline V gene. The V and J ends lost 6 bases and 4 bases respectively, with 8 bases between them. The CDR3 nucleotides read TGCGCCAGCAAATCAGATTACGAGCAGTACTTC. This codes for CASKSDYEQYF.

This clone was observed a few times. J is TRBJ2-5 and V is TRBV4-2; the match to TRBD2 covers 8 bases. Trimming took 2 bases from V and 3 from J; bases not matched to a gene: 5. This CDR3 comprises 15 residues. Looked up from germline, CDR1 is LGHNA and CDR2 is YNFKEQ. The CDR3 nucleotides are TGTGCCAGCAGCCAATTTTCGGGGGGGGAAGAGACCCAGTACTTC. Translation: CASSQFSGGEETQYF.

The chain employs TRBV25-1 and TRBJ1-2, with D maybe TRBD1 (6 bases). Looked up from germline, CDR1 is MGHDK and CDR2 is SYGVNS. V dropped 3 bases and J dropped 4 bases, with 15 bases sitting between them. This CDR3 has 15 residues. The CDR3 region is CASSDYTGQSYGYTF. CDR3 DNA sequence: TGTGCCAGCAGTGATTATACTGGACAGTCCTATGGCTACACCTTC.

This chain uses TRBV7-2 with TRBJ1-5; D not resolved. Trimming took off 5 bases at V and 0 bases at J, with 8 bases between the two ends. Germline CDR1 and CDR2: SGHTA and FQGNSA. The CDR3 consists of 14 residues. Here the CDR3 DNA reads TGTGCCAGCAGCCTAGATTATAGCAATCAGCCCCAGCATTTT. As protein: CASSLDYSNQPQHF.

This clone was observed a few times. This chain connects TRBV7-2 to TRBJ2-7, with TRBD1 matching 8 bases. This CDR3 region has 15 residues. Germline V CDR1 and CDR2: SGHTA, FQGNSA. Losses at the gene ends were 5 bases for V and 3 bases for J; bases not matched to a gene: 9. The CDR3 protein is CASSPRQGSIYEQYF. The CDR3 nucleotides are TGTGCCAGCAGCCCCAGACAGGGGTCTATCTACGAGCAGTACTTC.

V gene TRBV6-5 combines with J gene TRBJ2-3; 8 nucleotides agree with TRBD1. The junction had 8 bases not matched to a gene; V was cut back by 6 bases and J by 6 bases. The length of the CDR3 is 14 residues. Germline lookup yields CDR1 MNHEY and CDR2 SVGAGI. Here the CDR3 DNA reads TGTGCCAGCAGGCTCAGGGGGCTAACGGATACGCAGTATTTT. This gives the protein CASRLRGLTDTQYF.

This chain links TRBV4-2 with TRBJ2-2, with TRBD1 as a possible D gene (5 bases). Germline loops: CDR1 LGHNA, CDR2 YNFKEQ. The CDR3 length is 17 residues. V shed 4 bases and J shed 2 bases, with 17 bases lying between them. The CDR3 loop is CASSPRVSPPNTGELFF. CDR3 DNA sequence: TGTGCCAGCAGCCCCAGGGTCTCTCCCCCTAACACCGGGGAGCTGTTTTTT.

In its sample, this clone was seen a few times. This CDR3 reads CAWASGGNYNEQFF. The CDR3 coding sequence is TGTGCCTGGGCAAGCGGGGGAAACTACAATGAGCAGTTCTTC. This chain joins TRBV30 and TRBJ2-1, with 8 positions matching TRBD2. V shed 5 bases and J 3 bases; nucleotides not matched to a gene: 6. This CDR3 spans 14 amino acids. The germline V gene encodes CDR1 GTSNPN and CDR2 SVGIG (reference sequence).

This clone came up a few times. V usage is TRBV5-1 and J usage is TRBJ1-1; a weak D match, TRBD1 (5 bases). CDR1 is SGHRS and CDR2 is YFSETQ in the germline V gene. With 5 bases removed from V and 8 bases from J, the gap between germline ends came to 16 bases. CDR3 length: 13 amino acids. This CDR3 reads CASSSHGTPEAFF. CDR3 sequence (DNA): TGCGCCAGCAGTTCACACGGGACTCCCGAAGCTTTCTTT.

This clone showed up just a few times. At one end, the junction sequence differs from germline, possibly due to a read error. The chain uses TRBV7-2 and TRBJ2-1; TRBD2 matches at 10 bases. In germline, CDR1 is SGHTA, CDR2 FQGNSA. This CDR3 region has 13 residues. The CDR3 region has the DNA TGTGCCAGCAGCCTGATCCCGGGACTAGCGCCGCTCTTC. Encoded protein: CASSLIPGLAPLF. Combining the CDR3 with reference TRBV7-2 and TRBJ2-1 gives the whole variable domain GAGVSQSPSNKVTEKGKDVELRCDPISGHTALYWYRQSLGQGLEFLIYFQGNSAPDKSGLPSDRFSAERTGGSVSTLTIQRTQQEDSAVYLCASSLIPGLAPLFGPGTRLTVL.

This clone was found a few times. The chain employs TRBV7-2 and TRBJ2-2, with 9 bases that match TRBD2. Germline lookup yields CDR1 SGHTA and CDR2 FQGNSA. V was clipped by 5 bases and J by 5 bases; unmatched bases: 9. This CDR3 comprises 16 residues. The CDR3 bases are TGTGCCAGCAGCCCCGCGGGGGGGCCAGGGACCGGGGAGCTGTTTTTT. Amino acid sequence: CASSPAGGPGTGELFF.

The CDR3 protein is CAIKAGGFSYNEQFF. The CDR3 DNA is TGTGCCATTAAAGCGGGAGGATTCTCCTACAATGAGCAGTTCTTC. V usage is TRBV7-2 and J usage is TRBJ2-1, with TRBD2 matching 9 bases. The CDR3 length is 15 residues. Germline values: CDR1 SGHTA, CDR2 FQGNSA. V shed 10 bases and J 0 bases; nucleotides not matched to a gene: 7. Full variable domain (outside the CDR3, taken from reference TRBV7-2 and TRBJ2-1): GAGVSQSPSNKVTEKGKDVELRCDPISGHTALYWYRQSLGQGLEFLIYFQGNSAPDKSGLPSDRFSAERTGGSVSTLTIQRTQQEDSAVYLCAIKAGGFSYNEQFFGPGTRLTVL.

This clone was counted only a few times. The chain employs TRBV2 and TRBJ1-5; D is unclear. This CDR3 contains 14 residues. Trimming removed 6 bases from V and 1 base from J, with 10 bases in between. Germline V gene data show CDR1 as SNHLY and CDR2 as FYNNEI. Here the CDR3 DNA reads TGTGCCAGCAGCCCCCTCCTCAGCAATCAGCCCCAGCATTTT. It is translated as CASSPLLSNQPQHF.

The rearrangement links TRBV4-1 to TRBJ1-2; D is uncertain. V lost 0 bases, J lost 1 base, and 6 bases lay in between. The CDR3 covers 14 residues. The germline V gene has CDR1 MGHRA and CDR2 YSYEKL. CDR3 sequence (DNA): TGCGCCAGCAGCCAAGATCTAAGTAACTATGGCTACACCTTC. Its protein is CASSQDLSNYGYTF.

The chain couples TRBV2 to TRBJ2-7, with TRBD2 matching over 8 bases. The V gene end was trimmed by 5 bases and the J gene end by 5 bases; junction bases not matched to a gene: 2. This CDR3 has 12 amino acids. Germline lookup yields CDR1 SNHLY and CDR2 FYNNEI. CDR3 DNA: TGTGCCAGCAGTAGGACTAGCAACGAGCAGTACTTC. It specifies CASSRTSNEQYF.

This chain connects TRBV12-5 to TRBJ1-5, with no clear D. The V end was cut by 5 bases, the J end by 5 bases, with 13 bases between. CDR3 size: 14 residues. Germline CDR1 is LGHNT and CDR2 is FRNRAP. CDR3: CASGPVSVDQPQHF. CDR3 coding DNA: TGTGCTAGTGGTCCCGTAAGCGTTGATCAGCCCCAGCATTTT.

The V call is TRBV7-9, the J call TRBJ2-5; D is perhaps TRBD2 (6 bases). The CDR3 is 14 residues long. The germline V gene has CDR1 SEHNR and CDR2 FQNEAQ (reference sequence). With 4 bases removed from V and 1 base from J, the gap between germline ends came to 10 bases. The CDR3: CASSYGGVQETQYF. CDR3 DNA sequence: TGTGCCAGCAGCTACGGGGGAGTCCAAGAGACCCAGTACTTC.